Below are 22 T cell receptor beta chains sequenced from a single sample in a study of T cell changes during pregnancy in multiple sclerosis. Measured with immunoSEQ multiplex PCR; TCRdb has only the in-frame clones, and not every one. The sample consists of over 25,000 clones, under 95% of them appearing once. Sequencing was performed on CD4+ T cells from peripheral blood mononuclear cells, taken in the second trimester of pregnancy. These receptors all stem from a female donor in good health, enrolled as a control in a pregnancy study.

V is TRBV27 and J is TRBJ1-5; TRBD1 matches 8 bases. Trimming took 5 bases from V and 2 from J; bases not matched to a gene: 11. The V gene's germline CDR1 is MNHEY and CDR2 SMNVEV (reference sequence). This CDR3 contains 17 residues. DNA for the CDR3: TGTGCCAGCAGTCTAAGCATGGCAGGGGGCCGCAATCAGCCCCAGCATTTT. Translating gives CASSLSMAGGRNQPQHF.

The J gene is TRBJ1-1, the V gene TRBV7-2; D ambiguous. The CDR3 covers 15 residues. Looked up from germline, CDR1 is SGHTA and CDR2 is FQGNSA. Trimming took 2 bases from V and 3 from J, leaving 13 bases between them. The chain's CDR3 is CASSLRGSRDTEAFF. CDR3 DNA: TGTGCCAGCAGCTTACGGGGTAGCAGAGACACTGAAGCTTTCTTT.

Here the CDR3 DNA reads TGTGCCAGCAACGGCGGGGTGGCCTACGAGCAGTACTTC. It translates to CASNGGVAYEQYF. The genes are TRBV2 and TRBJ2-7; the D gene is possibly TRBD2 (6 bases). CDR1 and CDR2 (germline): SNHLY, FYNNEI. CDR3 length equals 13 residues. Deletions cut 7 bases from V and 2 bases from J, with 12 bases between.

J is TRBJ2-2 and V is TRBV5-4, with 8 bases matching TRBD2. Germline loops: CDR1 SGHNT, CDR2 YYREEE (reference sequence). The CDR3 contains 15 residues. Trimming cost V 3 bases and J 0 bases; bases outside gene matches: 1. CDR3: CASSSGGANTGELFF. The CDR3 DNA follows: TGTGCCAGCAGCTCGGGGGGGGCGAACACCGGGGAGCTGTTTTTT. Variable domain in full (rest from reference TRBV5-4 and TRBJ2-2): ETGVTQSPTHLIKTRGQQVTLRCSSQSGHNTVSWYQQALGQGPQFIFQYYREEENGRGNFPPRFSGLQFPNYSSELNVNALELDDSALYLCASSSGGANTGELFFGEGSRLTVL.

The V and J genes are TRBV7-2 and TRBJ1-3; D is ambiguous. There are 15 residues in the CDR3. V shed 0 bases and J shed 2 bases, with 8 bases lying between them. Germline values: CDR1 SGHTA, CDR2 FQGNSA. The CDR3 region has the DNA TGTGCCAGCAGCTTAGCGGTTACAGCTGGAAACACCATATATTTT. Translation gives CASSLAVTAGNTIYF.

This clone was detected a few times. This sequence joins TRBV7-2 and TRBJ1-2, with TRBD1 matching 8 bases. CDR1 is SGHTA, CDR2 FQGNSA, per germline. The CDR3 totals 15 residues. V shed 8 bases and J 7 bases; nucleotides not matched to a gene: 15. The CDR3 loop is CASLGGQGGRSGYTF. Written as DNA, the CDR3 is TGTGCCAGCCTAGGAGGACAGGGCGGAAGGAGTGGCTACACCTTC.

This chain connects TRBV5-6 to TRBJ2-7; 7 bases align to TRBD1. The ends lost 4 bases at V and 5 bases at J; junction bases unmatched: 18. This CDR3 spans 17 amino acids. The germline CDR1 and CDR2 sequences are SGHDT and YYEEEE. The CDR3 reads CASSPLRVRGPSNEQYF. Here the CDR3 DNA reads TGTGCCAGCAGCCCTTTGAGGGTGAGGGGGCCATCGAACGAGCAGTACTTC.

This clone showed up just once. The chain employs TRBV6-5 and TRBJ1-1; D remains unclear. Per germline, CDR1 MNHEY and CDR2 SVGAGI. Trimming took 8 bases from V and 1 from J, leaving 8 bases between them. The CDR3 totals 12 residues. DNA of the CDR3: TGTGCCAGCCGGCCGGGGAACACTGAAGCTTTCTTT. Encoded protein: CASRPGNTEAFF.

The genes are TRBV18 and TRBJ1-1, with D uncertain. CDR1 is KGHSH and CDR2 is LQKENI in the germline V gene. The CDR3 has 13 residues. Trimming removed 5 bases at V and 13 bases at J, with 20 bases between. Here the CDR3 DNA reads TGTGCCAGCTCAGGCGCTGGGGAGGTCTCGGATTTCTTT. This gives the protein CASSGAGEVSDFF.

The rearrangement links TRBV19 to TRBJ1-2, with TRBD1 as a possible D gene (5 bases). The V end lost 11 bases, the J end lost 4 bases, and 14 bases lay between the germline ends. The CDR3 has 12 amino acids. Germline V gives CDR1 LNHDA, CDR2 SQIVND (reference sequence). The CDR3 loop is CAARGGFYGYTF. The CDR3 DNA reads TGTGCCGCTCGGGGGGGGTTCTATGGCTACACCTTC.

This chain uses TRBV14 with TRBJ2-1; D not resolved. Trimming took off 3 bases at V and 2 bases at J, with 5 bases between the two ends. CDR3 length: 13 amino acids. Germline assignment: CDR1 SGHDN and CDR2 FVKESK. The CDR3 loop is CASSHLPYNEQFF. DNA of the CDR3: TGTGCCAGCAGCCATCTTCCCTACAATGAGCAGTTCTTC.

The gene calls are TRBV6-5 and TRBJ1-5, with TRBD1 matching 8 bases. The CDR3 covers 14 residues. The germline CDR1 and CDR2 sequences are MNHEY and SVGAGI. V shed 6 bases, J shed 2 bases, and the junction held 3 bases outside the gene matches. CDR3 nucleotide sequence: TGTGCCAGCAGCAACAGGGGGGGCAATCAGCCCCAGCATTTT. Translated: CASSNRGGNQPQHF.

V gene TRBV4-3 combines with J gene TRBJ1-1; 7 bases are a match to TRBD1. This CDR3 is built from 16 residues. Germline values: CDR1 LGHNA, CDR2 YSLEER. With 6 bases clipped from V and 1 base from J, the junction kept 11 bases outside the gene matches. For the CDR3, the DNA is TGCGCCAGCAGTAAAAGACAGGGAGGAGGGAACACTGAAGCTTTCTTT. Translated: CASSKRQGGGNTEAFF.

V usage is TRBV5-1 and J usage is TRBJ1-5; D call uncertain. CDR1 and CDR2 (germline): SGHRS, YFSETQ. This CDR3 comprises 15 residues. V gave up 6 bases and J gave up 1 base, with 14 bases separating them. CDR3 nucleotide sequence: TGCGCCAGCAAGAGGGATGGTTTAAGCAATCAGCCCCAGCATTTT. Amino acids: CASKRDGLSNQPQHF.

This chain connects TRBV7-2 to TRBJ2-1; 8 nucleotides line up with TRBD2. CDR3 length: 12 amino acids. The junction had 4 bases not matched to a gene; V was cut back by 0 bases and J by 15 bases. Germline CDR1 reads SGHTA; CDR2 reads FQGNSA. In nucleotides, the CDR3 is TGTGCCAGCAGCTTAGCCTCTGCGGGAGGGTTCTTC. Translating it yields CASSLASAGGFF. The full variable domain, in which reference TRBV7-2 and TRBJ2-1 provide the parts outside the CDR3, is GAGVSQSPSNKVTEKGKDVELRCDPISGHTALYWYRQSLGQGLEFLIYFQGNSAPDKSGLPSDRFSAERTGGSVSTLTIQRTQQEDSAVYLCASSLASAGGFFGPGTRLTVL.

The gene calls are TRBV5-1 and TRBJ2-7, with 9 bases lining up with TRBD2. Germline lookup yields CDR1 SGHRS and CDR2 YFSETQ. The CDR3 totals 17 residues. Unmatched junction bases numbered 9, after V lost 0 bases and J lost 2 bases. CDR3 loop: CASSLGAGGPTPYEQYF. As DNA, the CDR3 is TGCGCCAGCAGCTTGGGGGCGGGAGGGCCCACTCCCTACGAGCAGTACTTC.

The rearrangement joins TRBV5-1 to TRBJ2-2; 12 bases map to TRBD2. CDR1 and CDR2 (germline): SGHRS, YFSETQ. CDR3 length: 16 amino acids. V lost 4 bases and J lost 6; bases outside the gene matches: 7. The CDR3 nucleotides read TGCGCCAGCAGCGCCCCTAGCGGGGGGGCCGCCGGGGAGCTGTTTTTT. This encodes CASSAPSGGAAGELFF.

The J gene is TRBJ2-7, the V gene TRBV4-1, with TRBD1 matching over 9 bases. CDR3 length equals 16 residues. The germline V gene encodes CDR1 MGHRA and CDR2 YSYEKL. V lost 4 bases to trimming and J lost 2 bases; unmatched junction nucleotides: 9. The CDR3 spells CASSRIPGQGTYEQYF. DNA for the CDR3: TGCGCCAGCAGCCGTATCCCGGGACAGGGAACCTACGAGCAGTACTTC.

This clone was seen only once. The V and J genes are TRBV19 and TRBJ1-3, with D maybe TRBD1 (6 bases). With 5 bases removed from V and 4 bases from J, the gap between germline ends came to 15 bases. The CDR3 runs 15 residues. In germline, CDR1 is LNHDA, CDR2 SQIVND (reference sequence). As DNA, the CDR3 is TGTGCCAGTAGTGTCGGGACATTCGAAGGAAACACCATATATTTT. This encodes CASSVGTFEGNTIYF.

This sequence joins TRBV5-1 and TRBJ2-1; 7 bases match TRBD2. Looked up from germline, CDR1 is SGHRS and CDR2 is YFSETQ. This CDR3 has 15 amino acids. V lost 4 bases, J lost 10 bases, and 14 bases stayed unmatched. The DNA for the CDR3 is TGCGCCAGCAGCCGGGGGGAGGAAGTGAATAAAGAGCAGTTCTTC. Encoded protein: CASSRGEEVNKEQFF.

The chain carries TRBV2 and TRBJ1-2; 7 nucleotides line up with TRBD1. Germline CDR1 reads SNHLY; CDR2 reads FYNNEI. The CDR3 spans 14 residues. Trimming took 6 bases from V and 4 from J; bases not matched to a gene: 8. DNA of the CDR3: TGTGCCAGCAGACAGACAGGGTCTTCCTATGGCTACACCTTC. Residues: CASRQTGSSYGYTF.

This chain connects TRBV7-6 to TRBJ2-5; 12 bases are a match to TRBD2. After removal of 2 bases from V and 4 bases from J, the junction contained 8 bases not matched to a gene. This CDR3 is 17 amino acids long. CDR1 SGHVS and CDR2 FNYEAQ come from the germline V gene. The CDR3 nucleotides are TGTGCCAGCAGCTTAACCTCTAGCGGGGGGGGTGCAGAGACCCAGTACTTC. This codes for CASSLTSSGGGAETQYF.